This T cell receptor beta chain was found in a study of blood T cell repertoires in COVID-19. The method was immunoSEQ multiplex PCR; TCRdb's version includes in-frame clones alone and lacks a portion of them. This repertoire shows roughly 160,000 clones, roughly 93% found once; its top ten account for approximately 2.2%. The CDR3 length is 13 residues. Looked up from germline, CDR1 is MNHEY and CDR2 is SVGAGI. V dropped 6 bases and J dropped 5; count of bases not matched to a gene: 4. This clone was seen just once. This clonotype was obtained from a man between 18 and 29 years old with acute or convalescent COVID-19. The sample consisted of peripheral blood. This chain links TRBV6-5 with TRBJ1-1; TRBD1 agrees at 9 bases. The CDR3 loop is CASRQGAQTEAFF. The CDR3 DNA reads TGTGCCAGCAGACAGGGGGCGCAAACTGAAGCTTTCTTT.